The next 2 T cell receptor beta chains were all read from a single sample in a study of blood T cells in healthy people across ages. Through a sample-barcoded 5' primer and a J-beta primer mix, a second PCR was run for roughly 7 to 12 cycles. One entry per CDR3 protein results from TCRdb running MiXCR on the 5' RACE reads. The sample lists around 1,100,000 distinct CDR3 sequences; roughly two fifths were seen once. Sample: blood. These receptors were collected from a man aged 18 to 30 in good health.

To note about this clonotype: A clone one base away is much larger, so this may be a read error. The CDR3 DNA reads as TGCGTCAGCAGCTTGGAGCTAGCAGATACGCAGTATTTT. Its protein product is CVSSLELADTQYF. The chain carries TRBV5-1 and TRBJ2-3; D not certain. CDR1 SGHRS and CDR2 YFSETQ come from the germline V gene. The CDR3 covers 13 residues.

The V call is TRBV4-2, the J call TRBJ2-3, with 8 bases lining up with TRBD2. V was clipped by 0 bases and J by 1 base; unmatched bases: 3. There are 16 residues in the CDR3. The germline V gene has CDR1 LGHNA and CDR2 YNFKEQ. The CDR3 region is CASSQDQAGGTDTQYF. The CDR3 DNA is TGTGCCAGCAGCCAAGATCAAGCGGGGGGCACAGATACGCAGTATTTT.